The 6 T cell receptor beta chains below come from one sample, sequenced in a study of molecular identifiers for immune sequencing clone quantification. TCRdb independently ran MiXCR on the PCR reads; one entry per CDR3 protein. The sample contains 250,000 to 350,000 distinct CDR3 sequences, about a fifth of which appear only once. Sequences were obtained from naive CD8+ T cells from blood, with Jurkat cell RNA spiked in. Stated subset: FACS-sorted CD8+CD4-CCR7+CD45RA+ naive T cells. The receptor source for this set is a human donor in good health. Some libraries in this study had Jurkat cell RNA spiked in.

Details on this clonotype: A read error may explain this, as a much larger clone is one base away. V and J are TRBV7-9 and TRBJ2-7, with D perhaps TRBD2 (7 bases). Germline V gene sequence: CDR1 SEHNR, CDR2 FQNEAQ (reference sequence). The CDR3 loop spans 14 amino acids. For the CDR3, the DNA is TGTGCCGGCAGCCTTGCGGGGGCCTACGACGAGCAGTACTTC. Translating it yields CAGSLAGAYDEQYF.

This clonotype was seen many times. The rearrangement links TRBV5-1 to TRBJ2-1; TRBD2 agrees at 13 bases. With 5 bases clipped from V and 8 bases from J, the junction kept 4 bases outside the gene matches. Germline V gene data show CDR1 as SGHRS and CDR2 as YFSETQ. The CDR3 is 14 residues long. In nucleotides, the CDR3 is TGCGCCAGCAGTTGGACTAGCGGGAGTGATGAGCAGTTCTTC. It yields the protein CASSWTSGSDEQFF. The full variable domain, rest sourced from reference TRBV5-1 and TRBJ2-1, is KAGVTQTPRYLIKTRGQQVTLSCSPISGHRSVSWYQQTPGQGLQFLFEYFSETQRNKGNFPGRFSGRQFSNSRSEMNVSTLELGDSALYLCASSWTSGSDEQFFGPGTRLTVL.

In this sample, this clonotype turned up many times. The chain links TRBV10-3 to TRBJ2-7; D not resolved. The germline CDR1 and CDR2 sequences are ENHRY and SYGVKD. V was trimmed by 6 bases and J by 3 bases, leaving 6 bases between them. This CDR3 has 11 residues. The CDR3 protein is CAISEYYEQYF. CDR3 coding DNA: TGTGCCATCAGCGAATACTACGAGCAGTACTTC.

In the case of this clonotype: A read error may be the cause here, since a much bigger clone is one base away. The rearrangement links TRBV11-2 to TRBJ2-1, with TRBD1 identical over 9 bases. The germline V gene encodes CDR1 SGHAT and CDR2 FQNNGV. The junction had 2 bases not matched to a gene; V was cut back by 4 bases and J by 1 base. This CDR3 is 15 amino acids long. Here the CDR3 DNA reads TGTGCCAGCAGCTCCGGGACAGGGTCCTACAATGAGCAGTTCTTC. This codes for CASSSGTGSYNEQFF.

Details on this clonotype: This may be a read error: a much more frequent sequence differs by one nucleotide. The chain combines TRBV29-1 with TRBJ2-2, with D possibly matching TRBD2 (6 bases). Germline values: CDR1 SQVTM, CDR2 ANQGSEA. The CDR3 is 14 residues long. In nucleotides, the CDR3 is TGCAGCGTTGAATCCGGGGAGAGCACCGGGGGGCTGTTTTTT. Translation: CSVESGESTGGLFF.

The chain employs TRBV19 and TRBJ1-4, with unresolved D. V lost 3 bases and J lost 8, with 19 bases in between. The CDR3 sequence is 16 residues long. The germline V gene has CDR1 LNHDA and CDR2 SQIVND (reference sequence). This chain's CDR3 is CASSMVRDTSSEKLFF. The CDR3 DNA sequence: TGTGCCAGTAGTATGGTGAGAGACACCTCTTCGGAAAAACTGTTTTTT.